Listed here are 29 T cell receptor beta chains from one sample, sequenced in a study of T cells expressing NK-cell markers. TCRdb reanalyzed the 5' RACE reads and collapses them to one entry per CDR3 protein, without DNA. The repertoire table contains some 110,000 distinct CDR3 sequences. The sample comprised blood T cells: a sorted CD56 or NKG2C T cell subset, CD4+ or CD8+ T cells, or bulk PBMC T cells (not recorded which). All receptors derive from a woman aged 18-70 years in good health.

The chain links TRBV4-1 to TRBJ2-5; TCRdb's D gene call, TRBD1, goes unchecked for lack of DNA. CDR1 and CDR2 (germline): MGHRA, YSYEKL. The CDR3 extends over 15 amino acids. The CDR3 spells CASSELTGGYETQYF.

This chain uses TRBV12-3 or TRBV12-4 with TRBJ2-3. The CDR3 sequence is 11 residues long. The CDR3 sequence is CASLMDVTQYF.

The rearrangement uses TRBV20-1 and TRBJ2-7; absent DNA, TCRdb's TRBD2 call cannot be checked. This CDR3 contains 17 residues. CDR1 is DFQATT and CDR2 is SNEGSKA in the germline V gene (reference sequence). CDR3 sequence reads: CSAESGTSGSNPWEQYF.

The gene calls are TRBV28 and TRBJ2-1; with no DNA, the TCRdb D assignment of TRBD2 cannot be verified. The CDR3 length is 16 residues. CDR1 and CDR2 (germline): MDHEN, SYDVKM. The chain's CDR3 is CASSSRGPSTYNEQFF. Together with reference TRBV28 and TRBJ2-1, the CDR3 gives the full variable domain: DVKVTQSSRYLVKRTGEKVFLECVQDMDHENMFWYRQDPGLGLRLIYFSYDVKMKEKGDIPEGYSVSREKKERFSLILESASTNQTSMYLCASSSRGPSTYNEQFFGPGTRLTVL.

The chain links TRBV7-3 to TRBJ2-2. CDR3 length: 13 residues. CDR1 and CDR2 from the germline V gene are SGHTA and FQGTGA. CDR3: CASSVGNTGELFF.

J is TRBJ2-1 and V is TRBV7-9; there is no DNA to check the TCRdb D call of TRBD2. The CDR3 spans 14 residues. Germline CDR1 and CDR2: SEHNR and FQNEAQ (reference sequence). Here the CDR3 reads CASSLRLAGYEQFF. The whole variable domain, remainder taken from reference TRBV7-9 and TRBJ2-1, is DTGVSQNPRHKITKRGQNVTFRCDPISEHNRLYWYRQTLGQGPEFLTYFQNEAQLEKSRLLSDRFSAERPKGSFSTLEIQRTEQGDSAMYLCASSLRLAGYEQFFGPGTRLTVL.

CDR3 amino acids: CASSLLGFSYNEQFF. The rearrangement joins TRBV5-1 to TRBJ2-1. The CDR3 runs to 15 residues. CDR1 and CDR2 from the germline V gene are SGHRS and YFSETQ. The full variable domain, its missing parts supplied by reference TRBV5-1 and TRBJ2-1, is KAGVTQTPRYLIKTRGQQVTLSCSPISGHRSVSWYQQTPGQGLQFLFEYFSETQRNKGNFPGRFSGRQFSNSRSEMNVSTLELGDSALYLCASSLLGFSYNEQFFGPGTRLTVL.

The chain has TRBV28 and TRBJ1-2; TCRdb indicates TRBD1, and absent DNA this call remains unverified. Germline V gene lookup returns CDR1 MDHEN and CDR2 SYDVKM. The CDR3 runs to 16 residues. CDR3 region: CASTSPAGRFAYGYTF.

The chain links TRBV6-5 to TRBJ1-2; TCRdb designates TRBD1, a call that cannot be tested without DNA. Germline CDR1 MNHEY, CDR2 SVGAGI. The CDR3 contains 18 residues. CDR3 protein: CASSYSGQGFSKGYGYTF.

The chain links TRBV9 to TRBJ2-1; the TCRdb call, TRBD1, lacks DNA for checking. The CDR3 extends over 16 amino acids. Germline V gene lookup returns CDR1 SGDLS and CDR2 YYNGEE. This CDR3 reads CASSGSGEPWVNEQFF.

V usage is TRBV20-1 and J usage is TRBJ1-1. The CDR3 is 13 residues long. The V gene's germline CDR1 is DFQATT and CDR2 SNEGSKA (reference sequence). Here the CDR3 reads CSARNGEGTEAFF.

The J gene is TRBJ2-3, the V gene TRBV7-9; there is no DNA to check the TCRdb D call of TRBD1. The CDR3 loop spans 15 amino acids. Germline V gives CDR1 SEHNR, CDR2 FQNEAQ (reference sequence). The CDR3: CASSSETGVTDTQYF.

This sequence joins TRBV7-2 and TRBJ2-1; without DNA, the TCRdb call of TRBD1 cannot be checked. Germline loops: CDR1 SGHTA, CDR2 FQGNSA. The CDR3 consists of 16 residues. The CDR3 sequence: CASSSPGTKVYNEQFF.

The chain joins TRBV7-9 to TRBJ2-7. Germline V gene lookup returns CDR1 SEHNR and CDR2 FQNEAQ (reference sequence). The CDR3 totals 16 residues. This chain's CDR3 is CASSLLSSGSHYEQYF.

The gene calls are TRBV4-3 and TRBJ2-7; TCRdb picks TRBD1, but there is no DNA to check that call. The V gene's germline CDR1 is LGHNA and CDR2 YSLEER. The CDR3 has 14 amino acids. CDR3 sequence: CASSPTGSLYEQYF.

The J gene is TRBJ2-1, the V gene TRBV12-3 or TRBV12-4; TCRdb outputs TRBD1, but without DNA this stays unchecked. CDR3 length: 16 amino acids. CDR3 in amino acids: CASSPGTGGTYNEQFF.

This sequence joins TRBV4-3 and TRBJ2-1; the TRBD1 assignment by TCRdb is unverifiable without DNA. This CDR3 spans 15 amino acids. Per germline, CDR1 LGHNA and CDR2 YSLEER. The CDR3 is CASSQDRGPGNEQFF.

The chain links TRBV25-1 to TRBJ1-3; lacking DNA, the TRBD1 call made by TCRdb goes unchecked. The germline gives CDR1 MGHDK, CDR2 SYGVNS. The CDR3 contains 20 residues. The CDR3 loop reads CASSDPGQKTPWTSGNTIYF.

The CDR3 loop reads CASSVGLSGNTIYF. The chain couples TRBV7-3 to TRBJ1-3. CDR1 and CDR2 from the germline V gene are SGHTA and FQGTGA. The CDR3 is 14 residues long.

The chain is built from TRBV7-2 and TRBJ2-3; TCRdb's D gene call, TRBD2, goes unchecked for lack of DNA. The CDR3 is 15 residues long. Germline values: CDR1 SGHTA, CDR2 FQGNSA. The CDR3: CASSFWLAGPDTQYF.

This sequence joins TRBV29-1 and TRBJ2-2. Germline assignment: CDR1 SQVTM and CDR2 ANQGSEA. This CDR3 has 14 amino acids. CDR3 loop: CSVPSWENTGELFF.

The CDR3 sequence: CASSSQWGGGFYNEQFF. The chain is built from TRBV7-9 and TRBJ2-1; without DNA, the TCRdb call of TRBD1 cannot be checked. The CDR3 runs 17 residues. Germline CDR1 reads SEHNR; CDR2 reads FQNEAQ (reference sequence).

The V and J genes are TRBV28 and TRBJ2-7; the D call from TCRdb, TRBD1, cannot be confirmed without DNA. The germline gives CDR1 MDHEN, CDR2 SYDVKM. The CDR3 has 13 residues. The CDR3: CASTDRGAYEQYF.

The chain uses TRBV7-6 and TRBJ2-3; the TRBD1 assignment by TCRdb is unverifiable without DNA. CDR1 is SGHVS, CDR2 FNYEAQ, per germline. The CDR3 runs to 13 residues. This CDR3 reads CASSSQGADTQYF.

The chain employs TRBV4-3 and TRBJ2-4. The germline V gene has CDR1 LGHNA and CDR2 YSLEER. The CDR3 sequence is 15 residues long. This chain's CDR3 is CASSQDLGAKNIQYF.

The rearrangement joins TRBV12-3 or TRBV12-4 to TRBJ1-4. The CDR3 runs to 15 residues. Here the CDR3 reads CASIGDLGLREKLFF.

This chain links TRBV27 with TRBJ2-1; TCRdb calls TRBD1, which cannot be checked without DNA. CDR1 is MNHEY and CDR2 is SMNVEV in the germline V gene (reference sequence). CDR3 length equals 15 residues. CDR3 amino acids: CASSLVGGTDNEQFF.

V gene TRBV5-6 combines with J gene TRBJ1-2. The CDR3 extends over 13 amino acids. Germline V CDR1 and CDR2: SGHDT, YYEEEE. The CDR3 region is CASSFVRPYGYTF.

V is TRBV20-1 and J is TRBJ1-4. There are 16 residues in the CDR3. Germline V lookup: CDR1 DFQATT, CDR2 SNEGSKA (reference sequence). CDR3 amino acids: CSASPIPDTIEEKLFF.